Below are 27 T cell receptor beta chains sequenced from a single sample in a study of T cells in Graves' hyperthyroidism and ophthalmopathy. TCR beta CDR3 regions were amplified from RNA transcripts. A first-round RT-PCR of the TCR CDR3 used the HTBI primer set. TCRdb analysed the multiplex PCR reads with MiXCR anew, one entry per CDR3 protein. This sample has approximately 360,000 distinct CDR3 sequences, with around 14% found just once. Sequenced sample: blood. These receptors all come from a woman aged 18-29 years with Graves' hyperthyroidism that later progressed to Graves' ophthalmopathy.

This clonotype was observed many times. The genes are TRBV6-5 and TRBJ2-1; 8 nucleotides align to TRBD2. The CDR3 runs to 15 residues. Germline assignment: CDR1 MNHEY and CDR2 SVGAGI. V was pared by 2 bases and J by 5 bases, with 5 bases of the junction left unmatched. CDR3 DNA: TGTGCCAGCAGTTACGGGACTAGTTTCCACAATGAGCAGTTCTTC. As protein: CASSYGTSFHNEQFF.

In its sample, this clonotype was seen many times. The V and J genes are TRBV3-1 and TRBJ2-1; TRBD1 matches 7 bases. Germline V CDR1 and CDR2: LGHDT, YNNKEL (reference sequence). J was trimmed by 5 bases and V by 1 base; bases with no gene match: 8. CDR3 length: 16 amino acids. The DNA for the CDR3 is TGTGCCAGCAGCCAAGCGAGGACAGGTCTTAACAATGAGCAGTTCTTC. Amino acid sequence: CASSQARTGLNNEQFF.

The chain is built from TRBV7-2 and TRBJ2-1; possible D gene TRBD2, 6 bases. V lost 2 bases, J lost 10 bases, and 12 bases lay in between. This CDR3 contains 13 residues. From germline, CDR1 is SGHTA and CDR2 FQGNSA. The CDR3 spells CASSLRWGEEQFF. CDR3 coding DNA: TGTGCCAGCAGCTTAAGGTGGGGGGAAGAGCAGTTCTTC.

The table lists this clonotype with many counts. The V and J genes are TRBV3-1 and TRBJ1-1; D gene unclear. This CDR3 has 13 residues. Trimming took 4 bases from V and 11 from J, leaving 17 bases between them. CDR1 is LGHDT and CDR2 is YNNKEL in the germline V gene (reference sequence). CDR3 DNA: TGTGCCAGCAGCCCCGGGTTCCCAATCCGGGCTTTCTTT. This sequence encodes CASSPGFPIRAFF.

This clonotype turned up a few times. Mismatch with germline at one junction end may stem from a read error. In DNA, the CDR3 is TGTGCCAGCAGTGTGCTTGGACAGGCAACTAATGAAGAACTGTTTTTT. It is translated as CASSVLGQATNEELFF. V is TRBV2 and J is TRBJ1-4; 7 bases align to TRBD1. The CDR3 sequence is 16 residues long. Per germline, CDR1 SNHLY and CDR2 FYNNEI.

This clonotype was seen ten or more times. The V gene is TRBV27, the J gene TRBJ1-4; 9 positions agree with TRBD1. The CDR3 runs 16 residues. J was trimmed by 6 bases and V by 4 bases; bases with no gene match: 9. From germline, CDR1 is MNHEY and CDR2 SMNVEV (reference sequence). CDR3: CASSSAPGQGDEKLFF. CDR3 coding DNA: TGTGCCAGCAGTTCCGCCCCGGGACAGGGAGATGAAAAACTGTTTTTT. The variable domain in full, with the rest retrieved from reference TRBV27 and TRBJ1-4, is EAQVTQNPRYLITVTGKKLTVTCSQNMNHEYMSWYRQDPGLGLRQIYYSMNVEVTDKGDVPEGYKVSRKEKRNFPLILESPSPNQTSLYFCASSSAPGQGDEKLFFGSGTQLSVL.

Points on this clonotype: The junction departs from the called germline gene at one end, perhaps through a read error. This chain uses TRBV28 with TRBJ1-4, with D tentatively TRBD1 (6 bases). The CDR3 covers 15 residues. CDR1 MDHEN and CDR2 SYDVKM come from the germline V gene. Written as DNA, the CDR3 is TGTGCCAGCACGGGGGCGGGGGGCGCAGAAGTAAAACTGCTTTTT. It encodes CASTGAGGAEVKLLF. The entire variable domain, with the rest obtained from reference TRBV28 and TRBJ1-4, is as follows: DVKVTQSSRYLVKRTGEKVFLECVQDMDHENMFWYRQDPGLGLRLIYFSYDVKMKEKGDIPEGYSVSREKKERFSLILESASTNQTSMYLCASTGAGGAEVKLLFGSGTQLSVL.

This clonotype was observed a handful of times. The CDR3 reads CASSPSGTGEGDTQYF. DNA for the CDR3: TGTGCCAGCAGCCCATCCGGGACAGGGGAAGGGGATACGCAGTATTTT. The chain combines TRBV5-6 with TRBJ2-3; 10 bases line up with TRBD1. CDR1 is SGHDT, CDR2 YYEEEE, per germline. The CDR3 is made up of 16 amino acids. Trimming removed 4 bases from V and 6 bases from J; junction bases left unmatched: 11.

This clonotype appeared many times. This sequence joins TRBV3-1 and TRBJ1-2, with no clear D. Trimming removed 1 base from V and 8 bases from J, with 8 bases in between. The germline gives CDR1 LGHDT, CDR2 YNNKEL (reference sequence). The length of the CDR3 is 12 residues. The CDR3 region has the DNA TGTGCCAGCAGCCAAGGGAGGGAAGGCTACACCTTC. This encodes CASSQGREGYTF.

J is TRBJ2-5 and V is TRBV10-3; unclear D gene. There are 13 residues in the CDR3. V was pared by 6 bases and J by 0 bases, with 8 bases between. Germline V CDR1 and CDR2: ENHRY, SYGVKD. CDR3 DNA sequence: TGTGCCATCAGCTATGGGCACCAAGAGACCCAGTACTTC. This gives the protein CAISYGHQETQYF.

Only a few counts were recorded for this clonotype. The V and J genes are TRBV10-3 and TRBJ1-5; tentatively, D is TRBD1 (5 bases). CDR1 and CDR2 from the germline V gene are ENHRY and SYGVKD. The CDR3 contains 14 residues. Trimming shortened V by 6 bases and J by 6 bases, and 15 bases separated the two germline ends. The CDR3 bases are TGTGCCATCAGAGACAGCAACGGAGGTCAGCCCCAGCATTTT. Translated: CAIRDSNGGQPQHF.

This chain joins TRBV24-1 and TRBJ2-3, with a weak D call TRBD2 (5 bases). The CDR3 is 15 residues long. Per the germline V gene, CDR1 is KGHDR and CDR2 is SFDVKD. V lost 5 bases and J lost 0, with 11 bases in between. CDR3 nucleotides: TGTGCCACCAGTGCTACTAGGCCCAGCACAGATACGCAGTATTTT. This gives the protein CATSATRPSTDTQYF.

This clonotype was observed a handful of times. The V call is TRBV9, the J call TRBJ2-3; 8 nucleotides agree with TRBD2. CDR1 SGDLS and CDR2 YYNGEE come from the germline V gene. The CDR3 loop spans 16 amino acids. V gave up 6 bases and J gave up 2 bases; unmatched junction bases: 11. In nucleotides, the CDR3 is TGTGCCAGCACGGCCCGGGAGGGGTCGGACACAGATACGCAGTATTTT. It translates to CASTAREGSDTDTQYF.

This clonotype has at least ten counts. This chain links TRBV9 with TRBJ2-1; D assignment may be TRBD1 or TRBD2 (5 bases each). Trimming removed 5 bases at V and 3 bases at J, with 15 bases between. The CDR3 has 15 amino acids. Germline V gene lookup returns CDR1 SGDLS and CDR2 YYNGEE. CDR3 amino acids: CASSATGTHYNEQFF. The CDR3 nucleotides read TGTGCCAGCAGTGCTACCGGGACGCACTACAATGAGCAGTTCTTC.

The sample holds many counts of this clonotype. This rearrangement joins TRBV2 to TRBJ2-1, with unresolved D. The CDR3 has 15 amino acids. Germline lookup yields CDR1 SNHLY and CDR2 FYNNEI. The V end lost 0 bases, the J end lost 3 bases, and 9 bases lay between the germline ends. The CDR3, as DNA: TGTGCCAGCAGTGAAGCGCTGAAAGACTACAATGAGCAGTTCTTC. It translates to CASSEALKDYNEQFF.

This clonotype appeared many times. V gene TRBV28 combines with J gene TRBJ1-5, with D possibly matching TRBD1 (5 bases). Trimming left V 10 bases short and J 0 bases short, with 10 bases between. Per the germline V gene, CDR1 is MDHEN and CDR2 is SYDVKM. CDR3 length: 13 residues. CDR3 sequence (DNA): TGTGCCACCCTCGACAGTAGCAATCAGCCCCAGCATTTT. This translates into CATLDSSNQPQHF. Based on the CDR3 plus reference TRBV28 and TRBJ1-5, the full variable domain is DVKVTQSSRYLVKRTGEKVFLECVQDMDHENMFWYRQDPGLGLRLIYFSYDVKMKEKGDIPEGYSVSREKKERFSLILESASTNQTSMYLCATLDSSNQPQHFGDGTRLSIL.

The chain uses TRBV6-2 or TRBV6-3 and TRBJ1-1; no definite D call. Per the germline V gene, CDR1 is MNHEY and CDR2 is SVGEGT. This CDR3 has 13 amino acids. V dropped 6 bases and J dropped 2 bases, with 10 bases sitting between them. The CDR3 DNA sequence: TGTGCCAGCAGGCCCGTGAAAAACACTGAAGCTTTCTTT. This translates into CASRPVKNTEAFF.

The CDR3 is CASRHTGTSGSSYEQYF. The CDR3 DNA reads as TGTGCCAGCAGACATACCGGGACTAGCGGGAGTTCCTACGAGCAGTACTTC. The gene calls are TRBV2 and TRBJ2-7, with 14 bases matching TRBD2. The trim removed 6 bases at V and 1 base at J, leaving 8 bases unmatched. This CDR3 is built from 17 residues. Germline lookup yields CDR1 SNHLY and CDR2 FYNNEI.

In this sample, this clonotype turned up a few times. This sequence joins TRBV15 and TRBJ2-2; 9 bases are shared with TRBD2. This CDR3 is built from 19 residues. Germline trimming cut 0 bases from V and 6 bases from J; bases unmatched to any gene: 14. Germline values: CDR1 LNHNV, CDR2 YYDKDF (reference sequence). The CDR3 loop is CATSRDLGLASIWAGELFF. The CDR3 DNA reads TGTGCCACCAGCAGAGATCTCGGACTAGCGAGTATCTGGGCCGGGGAGCTGTTTTTT.

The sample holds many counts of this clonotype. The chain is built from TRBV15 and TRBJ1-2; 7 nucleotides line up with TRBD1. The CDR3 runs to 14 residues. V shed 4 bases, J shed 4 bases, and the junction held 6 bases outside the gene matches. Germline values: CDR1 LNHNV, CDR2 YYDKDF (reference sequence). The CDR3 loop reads CATSTRQGSYGYTF. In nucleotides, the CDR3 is TGTGCCACCAGCACCAGACAGGGCTCCTATGGCTACACCTTC. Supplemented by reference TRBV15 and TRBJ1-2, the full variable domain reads DAMVIQNPRYQVTQFGKPVTLSCSQTLNHNVMYWYQQKSSQAPKLLFHYYDKDFNNEADTPDNFQSRRPNTSFCFLDIRSPGLGDTAMYLCATSTRQGSYGYTFGSGTRLTVV.

The CDR3 loop reads CASSVDRLTGELFF. The CDR3 coding sequence is TGTGCCAGCAGCGTAGATCGCCTTACCGGGGAGCTGTTTTTT. The chain employs TRBV9 and TRBJ2-2; no clear D. V shed 0 bases and J shed 5 bases, with 8 bases lying between them. The CDR3 spans 14 residues. In germline, CDR1 is SGDLS, CDR2 YYNGEE.

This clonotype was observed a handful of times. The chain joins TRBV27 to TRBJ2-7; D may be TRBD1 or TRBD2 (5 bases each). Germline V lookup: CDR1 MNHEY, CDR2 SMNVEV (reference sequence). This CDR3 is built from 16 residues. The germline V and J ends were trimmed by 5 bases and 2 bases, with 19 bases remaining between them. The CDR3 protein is CASSISGARWPYEQYF. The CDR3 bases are TGTGCCAGCAGTATCTCCGGGGCACGTTGGCCCTACGAGCAGTACTTC.

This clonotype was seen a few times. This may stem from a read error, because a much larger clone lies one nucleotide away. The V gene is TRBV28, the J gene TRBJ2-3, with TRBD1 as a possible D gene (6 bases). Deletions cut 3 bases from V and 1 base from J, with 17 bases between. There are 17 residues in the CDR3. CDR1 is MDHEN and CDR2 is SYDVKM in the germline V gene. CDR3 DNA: TGTGCCAGCAGTTTCCCACTCGGCAGGGGAGGCACAGATACGCAGTATTTT. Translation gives CASSFPLGRGGTDTQYF.

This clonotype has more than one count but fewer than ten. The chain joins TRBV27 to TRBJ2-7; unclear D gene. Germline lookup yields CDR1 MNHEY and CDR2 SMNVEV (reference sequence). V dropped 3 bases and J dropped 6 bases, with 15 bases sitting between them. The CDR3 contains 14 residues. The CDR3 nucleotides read TGTGCCAGCAGTTTTAGACCGTTTTTAAGCGAGCAGTACTTC. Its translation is CASSFRPFLSEQYF.

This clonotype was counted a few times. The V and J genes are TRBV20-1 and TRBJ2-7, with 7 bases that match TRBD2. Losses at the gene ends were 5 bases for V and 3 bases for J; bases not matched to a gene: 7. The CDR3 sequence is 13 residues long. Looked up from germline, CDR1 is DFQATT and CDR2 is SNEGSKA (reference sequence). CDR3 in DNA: TGCAGTGCTTCGGCGGGAGAGTACTACGAGCAGTACTTC. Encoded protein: CSASAGEYYEQYF.

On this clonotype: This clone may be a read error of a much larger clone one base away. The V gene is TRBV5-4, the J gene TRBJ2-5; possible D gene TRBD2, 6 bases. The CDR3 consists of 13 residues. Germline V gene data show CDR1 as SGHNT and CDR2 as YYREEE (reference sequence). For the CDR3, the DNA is TGTGCCAGCAGCATGGGACTCCAAGAGAGCCAGTACTTC. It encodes CASSMGLQESQYF.

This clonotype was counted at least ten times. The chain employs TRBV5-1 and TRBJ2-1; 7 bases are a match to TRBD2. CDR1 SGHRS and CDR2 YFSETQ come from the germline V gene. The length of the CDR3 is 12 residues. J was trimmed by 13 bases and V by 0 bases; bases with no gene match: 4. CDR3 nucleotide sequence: TGCGCCAGCAGCTTGGTGGCGGGGGAACAGTTCTTC. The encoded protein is CASSLVAGEQFF. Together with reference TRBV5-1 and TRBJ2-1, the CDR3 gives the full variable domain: KAGVTQTPRYLIKTRGQQVTLSCSPISGHRSVSWYQQTPGQGLQFLFEYFSETQRNKGNFPGRFSGRQFSNSRSEMNVSTLELGDSALYLCASSLVAGEQFFGPGTRLTVL.